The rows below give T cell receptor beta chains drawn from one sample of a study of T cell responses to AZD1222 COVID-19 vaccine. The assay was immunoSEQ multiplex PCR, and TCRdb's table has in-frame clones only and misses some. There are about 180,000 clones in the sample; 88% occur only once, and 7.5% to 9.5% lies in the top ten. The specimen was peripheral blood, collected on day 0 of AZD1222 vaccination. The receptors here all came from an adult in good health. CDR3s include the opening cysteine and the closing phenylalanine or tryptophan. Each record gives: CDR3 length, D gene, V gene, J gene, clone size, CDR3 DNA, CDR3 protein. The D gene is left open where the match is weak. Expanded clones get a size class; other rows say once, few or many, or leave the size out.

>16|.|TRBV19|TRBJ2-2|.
TGTGCCAGTAGTATCCGACAGGCTATCCCCTCCGGGGAGCTGTTTTTT
CASSIRQAIPSGELFF
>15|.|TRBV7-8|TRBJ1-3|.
TGTGCCAGCAGCCGAGGACGGAACTCTGGAAACACCATATATTTT
CASSRGRNSGNTIYF
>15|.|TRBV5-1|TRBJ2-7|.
TGCGCCAGCAGCTTGGTCCCAGCTTCCACCTACGAGCAGTACTTC
CASSLVPASTYEQYF
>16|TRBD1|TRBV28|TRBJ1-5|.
TGTGCCAGCAGTTTACCTGGACAGGGATTAAGCCAGCCCCAGCATTTT
CASSLPGQGLSQPQHF
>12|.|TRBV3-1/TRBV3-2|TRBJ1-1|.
TGTGCCAGCAGCCAGATCTCCGGGCCCCGGTTCTTT
CASSQISGPRFF
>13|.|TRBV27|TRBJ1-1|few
TGTGCCAGCAGCCAACAGGGGAACACTGAAGCTTTCTTT
CASSQQGNTEAFF
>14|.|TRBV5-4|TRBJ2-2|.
TGTGCCAGCAGCTTGGAGGCGAACACCGGGGAGCTGTTTTTT
CASSLEANTGELFF
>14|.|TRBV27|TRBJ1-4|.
TGTGCCAGCAGTTTATTTTGGTCTAATGAAAAACTGTTTTTT
CASSLFWSNEKLFF
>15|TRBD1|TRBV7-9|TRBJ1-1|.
TGTGCCAGCAGCTTCTCCGGGACAGTGAACACTGAAGCTTTCTTT
CASSFSGTVNTEAFF
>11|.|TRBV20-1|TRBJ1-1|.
TGCAGTGCTAGAGATGAGGCTGAAGCTTTCTTT
CSARDEAEAFF
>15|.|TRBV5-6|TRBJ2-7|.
TGTGCCAGCAGCACCCAAAACAGAGCCTACTACGAGCAGTACTTC
CASSTQNRAYYEQYF
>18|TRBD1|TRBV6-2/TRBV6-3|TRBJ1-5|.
TGTGCCAGCAGTCCGGGACAGGGGGGCTTAAATAGCAATCAGCCCCAGCATTTT
CASSPGQGGLNSNQPQHF
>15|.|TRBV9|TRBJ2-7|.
TGTGCCAGCAGCGTATCCACAGGAAACACCTACGAGCAGTACTTC
CASSVSTGNTYEQYF
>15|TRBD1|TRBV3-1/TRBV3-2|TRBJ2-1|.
TGTGCCAGCAGCCTGGGGACAGTAACCTACAATGAGCAGTTCTTC
CASSLGTVTYNEQFF
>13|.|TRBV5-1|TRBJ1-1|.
TGCGCCAGCAGTATTGGAATGAACACTGAAGCTTTCTTT
CASSIGMNTEAFF
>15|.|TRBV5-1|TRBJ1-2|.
TGCGCCAGCAGCTTGGATGGACAGATGAACTATGGCTACACCTTC
CASSLDGQMNYGYTF
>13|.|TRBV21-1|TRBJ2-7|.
TGTGCCAGCAGCAGCAGGGGTCCCTACGAGCAGTACTTC
CASSSRGPYEQYF
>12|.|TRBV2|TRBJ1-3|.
TGTGCCAGCAGGGCGGACGGACCCACCATATATTTT
CASRADGPTIYF
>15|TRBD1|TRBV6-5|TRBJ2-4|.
TGTGCCAGCAGTCCCGACAGGGGTGCCAAAAACATTCAGTACTTC
CASSPDRGAKNIQYF
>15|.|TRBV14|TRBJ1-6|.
TGTGCCAGCAGCCCGAGTGGGGGGTGGGGCTCACCCCTCCACTTT
CASSPSGGWGSPLHF
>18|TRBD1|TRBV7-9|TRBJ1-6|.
TGTGCCAGCAGCTTAGAGGGTCAGGGGGCCTCCTATAATTCACCCCTCCACTTT
CASSLEGQGASYNSPLHF
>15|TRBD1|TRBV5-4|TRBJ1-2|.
TGTGCCAGCAGCAAGGGGGCGGACCCCAACTATGGCTACACCTTC
CASSKGADPNYGYTF
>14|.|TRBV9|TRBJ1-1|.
TGTGCCAGCAGCGTAGAAGAGATGAACACTGAAGCTTTCTTT
CASSVEEMNTEAFF
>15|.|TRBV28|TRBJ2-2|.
TGTGCCAGCAGCCTCCCCCTCGGACCAGCCGGGGAGCTGTTTTTT
CASSLPLGPAGELFF
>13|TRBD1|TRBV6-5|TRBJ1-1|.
TGTGCCAGTGGGGGACAGACGAACACTGAAGCTTTCTTT
CASGGQTNTEAFF
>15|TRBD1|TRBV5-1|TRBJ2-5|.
TGCGCCAGCAGCTTGGGACAGGGAGTGGCGGACACCCAGTACTTC
CASSLGQGVADTQYF
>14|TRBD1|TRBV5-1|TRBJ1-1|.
TGCGCCAGCAGCTCGACAGGGGTTGACACTGAAGCTTTCTTT
CASSSTGVDTEAFF
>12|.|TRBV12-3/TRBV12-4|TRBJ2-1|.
TGTGCCAGCAGCTCCAATTACAATGAGCAGTTCTTC
CASSSNYNEQFF
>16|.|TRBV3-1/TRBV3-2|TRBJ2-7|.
TGTGCCAGCAGCCAAGAGAACCCACGAATGGCGCTCGAGCAGTACTTC
CASSQENPRMALEQYF
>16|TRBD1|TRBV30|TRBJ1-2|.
TGTGCCTGGAGCAAGACCAGGGGGACCTATAACTATGGCTACACCTTC
CAWSKTRGTYNYGYTF
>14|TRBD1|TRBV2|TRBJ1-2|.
TGTGCCAGCAGTCCTACAGGGGGCGTCAATGGCTACACCTTC
CASSPTGGVNGYTF
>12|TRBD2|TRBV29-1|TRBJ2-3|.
TGCAGCGTCCTCCCGACTAGCGATACGCAGTATTTT
CSVLPTSDTQYF
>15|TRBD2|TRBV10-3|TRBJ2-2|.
TGTGCCTCAAGACTAGCGGGGGGGAACACCGGGGAGCTGTTTTTT
CASRLAGGNTGELFF
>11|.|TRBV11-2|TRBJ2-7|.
TGTGCCAGCAGCTTTATCTACGAGCAGTACTTC
CASSFIYEQYF
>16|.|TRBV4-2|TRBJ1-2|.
TGTGCCAGCAGCCCAGCGACCGGGGACCATAACTATGGCTACACCTTC
CASSPATGDHNYGYTF
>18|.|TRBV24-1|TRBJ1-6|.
TGTGCCACCAGTGAACCGACACGTAGGAACTCCTATAATTCACCCCTCCACTTT
CATSEPTRRNSYNSPLHF
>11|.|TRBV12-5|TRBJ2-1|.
TGTGCTAGTGGTTGGGACAATGAGCAGTTCTTC
CASGWDNEQFF
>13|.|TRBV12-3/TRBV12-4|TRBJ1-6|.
TGTGCCAGCCGGGAGACAGCGAATTCACCCCTCCACTTT
CASRETANSPLHF
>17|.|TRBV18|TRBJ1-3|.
TGTGCCAGCTCACCAGTGGCTCGGGACAACGCTGGAAACACCATATATTTT
CASSPVARDNAGNTIYF
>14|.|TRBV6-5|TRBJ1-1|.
TGTGCCAGCAGTTACTCGAGGATGAACACTGAAGCTTTCTTT
CASSYSRMNTEAFF
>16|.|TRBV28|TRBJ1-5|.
TGTGCCAGCAACTCCAGGGGTGCGGAAAAAAATCAGCCCCAGCATTTT
CASNSRGAEKNQPQHF
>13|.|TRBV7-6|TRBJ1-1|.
TGTGCCAGCCGACCCGGGTCGAACACTGAAGCTTTCTTT
CASRPGSNTEAFF
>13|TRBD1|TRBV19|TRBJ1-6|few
TGTGCCACCAGGACAGGGTTAACTTCACCCCTCCACTTT
CATRTGLTSPLHF
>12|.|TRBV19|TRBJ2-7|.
TGTGCCAGTAGTATGGGAGTTTACGAGCAGTACTTC
CASSMGVYEQYF
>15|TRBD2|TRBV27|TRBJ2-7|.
TGTGCCAGCAGCCCCAGCGGGGGGGGCACCTACGAGCAGTACTTC
CASSPSGGGTYEQYF
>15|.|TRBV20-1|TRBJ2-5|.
TGCAGTGCTAGTCCCCGCGGGTTCAGGGCGGAGACCCAGTACTTC
CSASPRGFRAETQYF
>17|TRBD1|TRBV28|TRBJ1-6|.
TGTGCCAGCAGTCCTCGCCTCAGGACAGGCAGGGGTTCACCCCTCCACTTT
CASSPRLRTGRGSPLHF
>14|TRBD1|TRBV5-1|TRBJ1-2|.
TGCGCCAGCAGCTTGGACGACAGGGGGATTGGCTACACCTTC
CASSLDDRGIGYTF
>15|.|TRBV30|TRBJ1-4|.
TGTGCCTGGAGTGTAGGTCTCGCAACTAATGAAAAACTGTTTTTT
CAWSVGLATNEKLFF
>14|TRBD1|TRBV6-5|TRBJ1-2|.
TGTGCCAGCAAAGGGGACAGGGGGCGAGGTGGCTACACCTTC
CASKGDRGRGGYTF
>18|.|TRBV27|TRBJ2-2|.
TGTGCCAGCAGTCCTCGGGGAGCGGGCGCCGCGAACACCGGGGAGCTGTTTTTT
CASSPRGAGAANTGELFF
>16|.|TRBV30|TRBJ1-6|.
TGTGCCTGGAGTCCAGTCGGACTCTCCTATAATTCACCCCTCCACTTT
CAWSPVGLSYNSPLHF
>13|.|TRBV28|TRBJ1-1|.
TGTGCCAGCAGTTTAACCCTTGGGGCTGAAGCTTTCTTT
CASSLTLGAEAFF
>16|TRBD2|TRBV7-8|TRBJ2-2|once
TGTGCCAGCAGCTTATTAGCGGGGGGGCTCGACGGGGAGCTGTTTTTT
CASSLLAGGLDGELFF
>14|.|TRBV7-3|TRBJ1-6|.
TGTGCCAGCAGCTTAGAAACAGGGAATTCACCCCTCCACTTT
CASSLETGNSPLHF